A selection of T cell receptor beta chains follows, all from one sample in a study of blood T cell repertoires in COVID-19. Sequencing used immunoSEQ multiplex PCR; TCRdb keeps in-frame clones, though not all of them. The profile covers hundreds of thousands of clones, with approximately 88% appearing a single time and roughly 5% taken by the ten largest. The source material was PBMCs or T cells enriched from blood (not recorded which). Receptor source: a man aged 55 to 69 who had recovered from COVID-19. Both conserved end residues are part of each CDR3. The D gene is left open where the match is weak.

J gene: TRBJ1-4; V gene: TRBV24-1; CDR3 length: 14; D gene: .; CDR3 protein: CATSDGPNNEKLFF; CDR3 DNA: TGTGCCACCAGTGATGGGCCGAATAATGAAAAACTGTTTTTT
J gene: TRBJ2-1; V gene: TRBV18; CDR3 length: 13; D gene: .; CDR3 protein: CASSPISDNEQFF; CDR3 DNA: TGTGCCAGCTCACCAATTTCGGACAATGAGCAGTTCTTC
J gene: TRBJ1-6; V gene: TRBV5-1; CDR3 length: 16; D gene: .; CDR3 protein: CASSLDSSSYNSPLHF; CDR3 DNA: TGCGCCAGCAGCTTGGACAGCAGCTCCTATAATTCACCCCTCCACTTT
J gene: TRBJ2-7; V gene: TRBV24-1; CDR3 length: 13; D gene: .; CDR3 protein: CATSDPHSYEQYF; CDR3 DNA: TGTGCCACCAGTGACCCGCACAGCTACGAGCAGTACTTC
J gene: TRBJ2-3; V gene: TRBV4-3; CDR3 length: 18; D gene: .; CDR3 protein: CASSQDLLGQGLTDTQYF; CDR3 DNA: TGCGCCAGCAGCCAAGATCTACTAGGCCAGGGGTTAACAGATACGCAGTATTTT
J gene: TRBJ2-7; V gene: TRBV11-3; CDR3 length: 14; D gene: .; CDR3 protein: CASSLGAGAYEQYF; CDR3 DNA: TGTGCCAGCAGCTTAGGTGCAGGGGCCTACGAGCAGTACTTC
J gene: TRBJ2-7; V gene: TRBV9; CDR3 length: 14; D gene: TRBD1; CDR3 protein: CASSSRGTGYEQYF; CDR3 DNA: TGTGCCAGCAGCTCCCGAGGGACAGGGTACGAGCAGTACTTC
J gene: TRBJ1-2; V gene: TRBV28; CDR3 length: 14; D gene: .; CDR3 protein: CASSFRQYLGGYTF; CDR3 DNA: TGTGCCAGCAGTTTTCGACAGTACCTAGGTGGCTACACCTTC
J gene: TRBJ2-7; V gene: TRBV6-1; CDR3 length: 15; D gene: TRBD2; CDR3 protein: CASSEGTSDIYEQYF; CDR3 DNA: TGTGCCAGCAGTGAAGGGACTAGCGATATCTACGAGCAGTACTTC
J gene: TRBJ2-7; V gene: TRBV18; CDR3 length: 14; D gene: TRBD2; CDR3 protein: CASSPTSGTDEQYF; CDR3 DNA: TGTGCCAGCTCACCGACTAGCGGGACGGACGAGCAGTACTTC
J gene: TRBJ2-7; V gene: TRBV9; CDR3 length: 15; D gene: TRBD2; CDR3 protein: CASSVGGAGVYEQYF; CDR3 DNA: TGTGCCAGCAGCGTAGGAGGGGCGGGGGTCTACGAGCAGTACTTC
J gene: TRBJ1-2; V gene: TRBV28; CDR3 length: 13; D gene: TRBD1; CDR3 protein: CASRSTGAGGYTF; CDR3 DNA: TGTGCCAGCAGGAGCACAGGGGCGGGTGGCTACACCTTC
J gene: TRBJ2-7; V gene: TRBV5-1; CDR3 length: 14; D gene: .; CDR3 protein: CASSLEPRAGEQYF; CDR3 DNA: TGCGCCAGCAGCTTGGAACCCAGGGCCGGGGAGCAGTACTTC
J gene: TRBJ2-2; V gene: TRBV28; CDR3 length: 16; D gene: TRBD1; CDR3 protein: CASGKQGAGNTGELFF; CDR3 DNA: TGTGCCAGCGGCAAACAGGGGGCTGGGAACACCGGGGAGCTGTTTTTT
J gene: TRBJ2-2; V gene: TRBV5-1; CDR3 length: 14; D gene: .; CDR3 protein: CASSLSFPTGELFF; CDR3 DNA: TGCGCCAGCAGCTTGTCTTTTCCGACCGGGGAGCTGTTTTTT
J gene: TRBJ2-7; V gene: TRBV7-9; CDR3 length: 14; D gene: .; CDR3 protein: CASSLDRQGIEQYF; CDR3 DNA: TGTGCCAGCAGCTTAGATCGGCAGGGGATCGAGCAGTACTTC
J gene: TRBJ2-3; V gene: TRBV29-1; CDR3 length: 12; D gene: .; CDR3 protein: CSEISGSDTQYF; CDR3 DNA: TGCAGCGAAATAAGCGGCTCAGATACGCAGTATTTT
J gene: TRBJ1-1; V gene: TRBV7-9; CDR3 length: 15; D gene: TRBD1; CDR3 protein: CASSSPTGGETEAFF; CDR3 DNA: TGTGCCAGCAGCTCCCCGACAGGGGGGGAAACTGAAGCTTTCTTT
J gene: TRBJ1-1; V gene: TRBV5-1; CDR3 length: 13; D gene: .; CDR3 protein: CASSKAAWTEAFF; CDR3 DNA: TGCGCCAGCAGCAAGGCGGCGTGGACTGAAGCTTTCTTT
J gene: TRBJ2-5; V gene: TRBV4-3; CDR3 length: 14; D gene: .; CDR3 protein: CASSQDRYQETQYF; CDR3 DNA: TGCGCCAGCAGCCAAGACAGGTACCAAGAGACCCAGTACTTC
J gene: TRBJ1-5; V gene: TRBV19; CDR3 length: 16; D gene: .; CDR3 protein: CASSIRLAGESQPQHF; CDR3 DNA: TGTGCCAGTAGTATACGTCTGGCAGGGGAAAGCCAGCCCCAGCATTTT
J gene: TRBJ2-3; V gene: TRBV11-2; CDR3 length: 13; D gene: TRBD2; CDR3 protein: CASSLGREYTQYF; CDR3 DNA: TGTGCCAGCAGCTTAGGGCGGGAGTATACGCAGTATTTT
J gene: TRBJ2-3; V gene: TRBV10-1; CDR3 length: 17; D gene: TRBD2; CDR3 protein: CASSDTLGLGETDTQYF; CDR3 DNA: TGCGCCAGCAGCGACACTCTGGGACTAGGGGAGACAGATACGCAGTATTTT